A single sample gave rise to the 15 T cell receptor beta chains below, sequenced in a study of post-analysis software for immune sequencing data. Their specific antigens are unknown. Unique molecular identifiers were present in the TCR beta cDNA libraries. TCRdb re-called the PCR reads through MiXCR, storing one row per CDR3 protein. The sample contains some 370,000 distinct CDR3 sequences, less than 40% of which appear only once. Findings and limits, study-wide: The study found TRBV5-6, TRBV5-1 and TRBV20-1 among four to six TRBV segments more frequent in patients than controls.

The sequencing input was blood. The receptors here all came from a girl aged 10-17 years with multiple sclerosis.

The gene calls are TRBV30 and TRBJ1-2; possible D gene TRBD1, 5 bases. CDR1 GTSNPN and CDR2 SVGIG come from the germline V gene (reference sequence). Trimming left V 4 bases short and J 6 bases short, with 6 bases between. The CDR3 loop spans 10 amino acids. The CDR3 spells CAWKGDGYTF. The CDR3 bases are TGTGCCTGGAAAGGGGATGGCTACACCTTC. Full variable domain (outside the CDR3, taken from reference TRBV30 and TRBJ1-2): SQTIHQWPATLVQPVGSPLSLECTVEGTSNPNLYWYRQAAGRGLQLLFYSVGIGQISSEVPQNLSASRPQDRQFILSSKKLLLSDSGFYLCAWKGDGYTFGSGTRLTVV.

This clonotype was counted only a few times. The V and J genes are TRBV11-2 and TRBJ2-7; a possible D gene is TRBD1 (6 bases). The CDR3 length is 14 residues. The V end was cut by 5 bases, the J end by 3 bases, with 14 bases between. Germline V gives CDR1 SGHAT, CDR2 FQNNGV. The CDR3 coding sequence is TGTGCCAGCAGCCACCCTCGGGGACACTACGAGCAGTACTTC. This sequence encodes CASSHPRGHYEQYF.

CDR3 sequence (DNA): TGTGCCAGCAGTTTACTCAGGGTAGGGTCCGAGCAGTACTTC. Protein product: CASSLLRVGSEQYF. The rearrangement uses TRBV7-2 and TRBJ2-7; a possible D gene is TRBD1 (5 bases). Trimming left V 6 bases short and J 6 bases short, with 18 bases between. Germline assignment: CDR1 SGHTA and CDR2 FQGNSA. The CDR3 is 14 residues long.

This chain connects TRBV9 to TRBJ1-5, with D perhaps TRBD1 (6 bases). Germline V gives CDR1 SGDLS, CDR2 YYNGEE. V lost 0 bases, J lost 7 bases, and 14 bases lay in between. The CDR3 consists of 15 residues. CDR3: CASSVDGRGDQPQHF. CDR3 nucleotides: TGTGCCAGCAGCGTAGATGGCAGGGGAGACCAGCCCCAGCATTTT. Using reference TRBV9 and TRBJ1-5 for the parts outside the CDR3, the full variable domain is DSGVTQTPKHLITATGQRVTLRCSPRSGDLSVYWYQQSLDQGLQFLIQYYNGEERAKGNILERFSAQQFPDLHSELNLSSLELGDSALYFCASSVDGRGDQPQHFGDGTRLSIL.

The rearrangement joins TRBV27 to TRBJ2-3; 9 bases are a match to TRBD1. The CDR3 has 16 amino acids. Germline CDR1 and CDR2: MNHEY and SMNVEV (reference sequence). J was trimmed by 3 bases and V by 5 bases; bases with no gene match: 9. The CDR3 DNA sequence: TGTGCCAGCAGTGTCTCAAGGACAGGGGTGACAGATACGCAGTATTTT. Translated: CASSVSRTGVTDTQYF.

The V gene is TRBV5-6, the J gene TRBJ2-5; 12 bases are shared with TRBD1. J gave up 7 bases and V 4 bases, and 17 bases lay outside the gene matches. CDR1 is SGHDT, CDR2 YYEEEE, per germline. The CDR3 length is 18 residues. DNA for the CDR3: TGTGCCAGCAGCCCTCTAACCGGGACAGGGGGCGCGAAGGGGACCCAGTACTTC. It translates to CASSPLTGTGGAKGTQYF.

This clonotype showed up just a few times. The J gene is TRBJ2-1, the V gene TRBV11-2; the D gene is possibly TRBD2 (6 bases). CDR3 length: 15 residues. Trimming took off 0 bases at V and 9 bases at J, with 15 bases between the two ends. The germline gives CDR1 SGHAT, CDR2 FQNNGV. This chain's CDR3 is CASSLEAGSTVEQFF. The CDR3 bases are TGTGCCAGCAGCTTAGAGGCGGGGTCCACAGTTGAGCAGTTCTTC.

V gene TRBV4-1 combines with J gene TRBJ1-5; TRBD1 is a possible D gene (5 bases). The CDR3 is 15 amino acids. The V and J ends lost 0 bases and 7 bases respectively, with 13 bases between them. The germline V gene encodes CDR1 MGHRA and CDR2 YSYEKL. The CDR3 loop reads CASSQDSGGGQPQHF. The CDR3 nucleotides read TGCGCCAGCAGCCAAGATTCCGGGGGGGGGCAGCCCCAGCATTTT.

This clonotype occurred a few times. V gene TRBV29-1 combines with J gene TRBJ2-1; the match to TRBD2 covers 8 bases. The CDR3 covers 14 residues. Germline values: CDR1 SQVTM, CDR2 ANQGSEA. Trimming cost V 1 base and J 6 bases; bases outside gene matches: 5. The CDR3 here is CSVEGSGVLNEQFF. The DNA of the CDR3 is TGCAGCGTTGAAGGTAGCGGGGTCCTCAATGAGCAGTTCTTC.

The chain recombines TRBV9 with TRBJ1-2; TRBD1 is a possible D gene (6 bases). This CDR3 is built from 14 residues. V shed 4 bases and J shed 5 bases, with 15 bases lying between them. CDR1 and CDR2 from the germline V gene are SGDLS and YYNGEE. The DNA for the CDR3 is TGTGCCAGCAGCCCTGCGGGGGCGGATTATGGCTACACCTTC. Its translation: CASSPAGADYGYTF.

The chain has TRBV12-3 or TRBV12-4 and TRBJ1-5, with D tentatively TRBD1 (6 bases). Between the trimmed V and J ends, which lost 1 base and 5 bases, there was a span of 9 bases. This CDR3 region has 14 residues. This chain's CDR3 is CASSLEDSDQPQHF. CDR3 bases: TGTGCCAGCAGTTTAGAGGACAGTGATCAGCCCCAGCATTTT.

This clonotype was seen just once. The chain combines TRBV21-1 with TRBJ1-4; TRBD1 was called by the table and not checked on the DNA. TRBV21-1 is reported as a pseudogene. The CDR3 spans 15 residues. The CDR3 sequence: CASSKVWWGPEKLFF. Here the CDR3 DNA reads TGTGCCAGCAGCAAGGTTTGGTGGGGGCCTGAAAAACTGTTTTTT.

Many counts were recorded for this clonotype. The chain links TRBV20-1 to TRBJ1-6; D ambiguous. The CDR3 is made up of 15 amino acids. Trimming cost V 4 bases and J 0 bases, with 10 bases left between them. Germline CDR1 is DFQATT and CDR2 is SNEGSKA (reference sequence). The CDR3 spells CSAILDLSYNSPLHF. The DNA of the CDR3 is TGCAGTGCTATTCTGGATCTCTCCTATAATTCACCCCTCCACTTT.

Only a few counts were recorded for this clonotype. The chain employs TRBV19 and TRBJ1-2; D call uncertain. The germline V and J ends were trimmed by 5 bases and 2 bases, with 9 bases remaining between them. The CDR3 is made up of 13 amino acids. CDR1 and CDR2 from the germline V gene are LNHDA and SQIVND (reference sequence). The DNA for the CDR3 is TGTGCCAGTAGTGCGAACAGAAACTATGGCTACACCTTC. Protein: CASSANRNYGYTF.

The rearrangement links TRBV4-1 to TRBJ2-7; D gene unclear. In germline, CDR1 is MGHRA, CDR2 YSYEKL. With 0 bases removed from V and 6 bases from J, the gap between germline ends came to 9 bases. The CDR3 has 13 amino acids. The CDR3 DNA reads as TGCGCCAGCAGCCAAGACGGCCTAGTCGAGCAGTACTTC. Translation gives CASSQDGLVEQYF.